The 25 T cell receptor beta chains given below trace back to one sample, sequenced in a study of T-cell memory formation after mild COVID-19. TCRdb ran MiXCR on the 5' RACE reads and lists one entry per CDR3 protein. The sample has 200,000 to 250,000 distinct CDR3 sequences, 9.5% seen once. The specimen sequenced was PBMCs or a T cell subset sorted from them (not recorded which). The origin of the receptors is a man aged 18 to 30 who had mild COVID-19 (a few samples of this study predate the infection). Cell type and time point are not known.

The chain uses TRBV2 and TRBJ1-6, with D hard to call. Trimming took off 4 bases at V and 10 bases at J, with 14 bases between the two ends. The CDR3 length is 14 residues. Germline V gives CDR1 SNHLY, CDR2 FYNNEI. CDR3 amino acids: CASSVDGGSSPLHF. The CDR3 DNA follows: TGTGCCAGCAGTGTAGACGGAGGATCCTCACCCCTCCACTTT.

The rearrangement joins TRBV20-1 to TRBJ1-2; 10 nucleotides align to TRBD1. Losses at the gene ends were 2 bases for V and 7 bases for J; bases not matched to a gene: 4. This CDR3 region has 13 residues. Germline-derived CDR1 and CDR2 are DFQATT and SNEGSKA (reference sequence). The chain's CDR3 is CSARRQGASGYTF. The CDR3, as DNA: TGCAGTGCTAGACGACAGGGGGCAAGTGGCTACACCTTC.

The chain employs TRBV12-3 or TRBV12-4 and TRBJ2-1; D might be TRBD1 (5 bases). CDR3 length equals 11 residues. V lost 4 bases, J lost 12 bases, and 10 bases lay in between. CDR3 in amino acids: CASSSLQGQFF. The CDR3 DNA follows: TGTGCCAGCAGTTCACTTCAGGGGCAGTTCTTC.

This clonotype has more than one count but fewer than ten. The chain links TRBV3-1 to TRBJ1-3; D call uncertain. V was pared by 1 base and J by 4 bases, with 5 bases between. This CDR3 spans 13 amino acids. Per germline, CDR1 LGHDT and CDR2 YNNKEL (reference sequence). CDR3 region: CASSQAGGNTIYF. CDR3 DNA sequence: TGTGCCAGCAGCCAAGCGGGAGGAAACACCATATATTTT.

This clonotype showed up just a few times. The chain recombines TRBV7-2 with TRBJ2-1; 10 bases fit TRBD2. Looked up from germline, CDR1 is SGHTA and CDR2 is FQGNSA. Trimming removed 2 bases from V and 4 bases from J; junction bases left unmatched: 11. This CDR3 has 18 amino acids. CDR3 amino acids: CASSLSGPTSGTYNEQFF. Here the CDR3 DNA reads TGTGCCAGCAGCTTATCGGGCCCTACTAGCGGGACTTACAATGAGCAGTTCTTC.

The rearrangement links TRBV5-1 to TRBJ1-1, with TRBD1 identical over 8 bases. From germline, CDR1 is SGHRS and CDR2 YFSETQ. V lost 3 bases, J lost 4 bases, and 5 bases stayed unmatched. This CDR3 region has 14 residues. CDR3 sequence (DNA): TGCGCCAGCAGCTACTACAGGGGGAGCACTGAAGCTTTCTTT. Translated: CASSYYRGSTEAFF.

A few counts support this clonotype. This CDR3 is CAISDLGARRYGYTF. For the CDR3, the DNA is TGTGCCATCAGTGACCTAGGGGCGCGCCGCTATGGCTACACCTTC. This chain connects TRBV10-3 to TRBJ1-2; TRBD1 might be the D (5 bases). The CDR3 is 15 residues long. V lost 3 bases and J lost 4, with 15 bases in between. Germline-derived CDR1 and CDR2 are ENHRY and SYGVKD.

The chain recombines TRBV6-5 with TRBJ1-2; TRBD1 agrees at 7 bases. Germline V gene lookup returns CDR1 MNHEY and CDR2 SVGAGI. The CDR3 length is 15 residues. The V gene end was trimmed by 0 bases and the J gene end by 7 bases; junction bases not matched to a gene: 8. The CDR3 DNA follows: TGTGCCAGCAGTTACTCAGGGGAGGGGGCGTTTGGCTACACCTTC. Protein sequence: CASSYSGEGAFGYTF.

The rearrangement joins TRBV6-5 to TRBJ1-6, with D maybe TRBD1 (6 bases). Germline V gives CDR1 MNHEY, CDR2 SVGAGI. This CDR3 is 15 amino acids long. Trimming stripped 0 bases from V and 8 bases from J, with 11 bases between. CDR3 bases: TGTGCCAGCAGTTACTCGACGGCAGGGGATTCACCCCTCCACTTT. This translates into CASSYSTAGDSPLHF.

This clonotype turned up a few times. The CDR3 is CASSQVPGWSSGANVLTF. The CDR3 DNA reads as TGTGCCAGCAGCCAAGTACCGGGATGGAGCTCTGGGGCCAACGTCCTGACTTTC. The rearrangement joins TRBV3-1 to TRBJ2-6, with a tentative D call TRBD2 (5 bases). Trimming removed 1 base at V and 0 bases at J, with 13 bases between. CDR1 is LGHDT, CDR2 YNNKEL, per germline (reference sequence). The CDR3 is made up of 18 amino acids.

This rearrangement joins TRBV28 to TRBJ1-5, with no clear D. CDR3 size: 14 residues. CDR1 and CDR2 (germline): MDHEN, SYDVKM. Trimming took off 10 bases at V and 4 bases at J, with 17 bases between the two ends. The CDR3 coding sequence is TGTGCCACCCGACCGGGGAGAGCGAATCAGCCCCAGCATTTT. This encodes CATRPGRANQPQHF.

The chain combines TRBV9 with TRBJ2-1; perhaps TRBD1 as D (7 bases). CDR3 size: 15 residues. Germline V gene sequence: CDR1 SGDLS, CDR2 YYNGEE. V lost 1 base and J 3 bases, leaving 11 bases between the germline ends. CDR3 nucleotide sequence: TGTGCCAGCAGCGTATCAGGGGGAGGCTACAATGAGCAGTTCTTC. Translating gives CASSVSGGGYNEQFF.

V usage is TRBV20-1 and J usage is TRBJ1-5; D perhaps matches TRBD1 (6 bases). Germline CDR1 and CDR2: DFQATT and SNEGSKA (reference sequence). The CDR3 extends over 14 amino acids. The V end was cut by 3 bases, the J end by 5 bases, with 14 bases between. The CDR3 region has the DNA TGCAGTGCTAGGTCGCCCAGGGGCGATCAGCCCCAGCATTTT. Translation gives CSARSPRGDQPQHF.

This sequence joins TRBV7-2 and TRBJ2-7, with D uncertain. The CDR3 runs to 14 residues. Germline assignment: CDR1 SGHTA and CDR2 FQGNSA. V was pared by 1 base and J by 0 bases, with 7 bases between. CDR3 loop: CASSLGAASYEQYF. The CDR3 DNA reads TGTGCCAGCAGCTTAGGGGCAGCCTCCTACGAGCAGTACTTC. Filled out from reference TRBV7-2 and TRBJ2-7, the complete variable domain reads GAGVSQSPSNKVTEKGKDVELRCDPISGHTALYWYRQSLGQGLEFLIYFQGNSAPDKSGLPSDRFSAERTGGSVSTLTIQRTQQEDSAVYLCASSLGAASYEQYFGPGTRLTVT.

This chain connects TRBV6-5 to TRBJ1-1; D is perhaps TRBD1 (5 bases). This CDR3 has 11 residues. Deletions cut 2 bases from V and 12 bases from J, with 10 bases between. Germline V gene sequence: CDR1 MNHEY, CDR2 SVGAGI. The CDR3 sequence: CASSYRGGTFF. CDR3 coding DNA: TGTGCCAGCAGTTACCGGGGCGGAACTTTCTTT.

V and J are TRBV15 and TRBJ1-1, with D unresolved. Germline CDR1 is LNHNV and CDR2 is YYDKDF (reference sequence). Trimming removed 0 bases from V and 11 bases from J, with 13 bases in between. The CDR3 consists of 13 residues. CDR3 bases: TGTGCCACCAGCAGAGATGAAGGACGGGTGGCTTTCTTT. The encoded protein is CATSRDEGRVAFF. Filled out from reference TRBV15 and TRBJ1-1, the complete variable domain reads DAMVIQNPRYQVTQFGKPVTLSCSQTLNHNVMYWYQQKSSQAPKLLFHYYDKDFNNEADTPDNFQSRRPNTSFCFLDIRSPGLGDTAMYLCATSRDEGRVAFFGQGTRLTVV.

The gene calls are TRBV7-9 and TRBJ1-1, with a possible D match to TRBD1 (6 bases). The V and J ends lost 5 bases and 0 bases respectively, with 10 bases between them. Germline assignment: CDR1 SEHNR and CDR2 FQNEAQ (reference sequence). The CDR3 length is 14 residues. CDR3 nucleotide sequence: TGTGCCAGCAGCCGCCGACAGGTGAACACTGAAGCTTTCTTT. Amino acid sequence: CASSRRQVNTEAFF.

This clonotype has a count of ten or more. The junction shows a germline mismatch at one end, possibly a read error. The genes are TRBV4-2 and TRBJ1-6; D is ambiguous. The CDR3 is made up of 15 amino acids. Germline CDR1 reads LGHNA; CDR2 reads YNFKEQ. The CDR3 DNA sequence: TGTGCCAGCAGCCAAGGGAGCCTGAGGGCCACGGGTCTGCAATTT. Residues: CASSQGSLRATGLQF.

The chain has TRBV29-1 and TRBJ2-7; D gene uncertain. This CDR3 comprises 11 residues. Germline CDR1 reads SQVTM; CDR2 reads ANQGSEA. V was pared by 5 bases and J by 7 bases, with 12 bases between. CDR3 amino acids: CSVSNVGEQYV. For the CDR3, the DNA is TGCAGCGTTTCGAATGTGGGGGAGCAGTACGTC.

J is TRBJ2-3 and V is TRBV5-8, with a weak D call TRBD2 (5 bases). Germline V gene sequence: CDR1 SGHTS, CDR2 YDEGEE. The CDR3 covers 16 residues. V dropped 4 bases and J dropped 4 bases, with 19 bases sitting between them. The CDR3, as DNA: TGTGCCAGCAGCAACCTCAAGCGAGGGTATCCAGATACGCAGTATTTT. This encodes CASSNLKRGYPDTQYF.

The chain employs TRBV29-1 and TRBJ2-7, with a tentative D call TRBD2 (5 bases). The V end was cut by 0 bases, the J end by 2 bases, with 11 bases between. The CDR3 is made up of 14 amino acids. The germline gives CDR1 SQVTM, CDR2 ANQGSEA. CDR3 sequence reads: CSVEDQGRAYEQYF. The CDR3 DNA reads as TGCAGCGTTGAAGATCAAGGGCGGGCCTACGAGCAGTACTTC.

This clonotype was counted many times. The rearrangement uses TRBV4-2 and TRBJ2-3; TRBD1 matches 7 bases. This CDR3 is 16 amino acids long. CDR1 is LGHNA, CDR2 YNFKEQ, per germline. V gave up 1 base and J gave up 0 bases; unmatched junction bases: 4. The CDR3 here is CASSQATGVSTDTQYF. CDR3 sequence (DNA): TGTGCCAGCAGCCAAGCAACAGGGGTTAGCACAGATACGCAGTATTTT.

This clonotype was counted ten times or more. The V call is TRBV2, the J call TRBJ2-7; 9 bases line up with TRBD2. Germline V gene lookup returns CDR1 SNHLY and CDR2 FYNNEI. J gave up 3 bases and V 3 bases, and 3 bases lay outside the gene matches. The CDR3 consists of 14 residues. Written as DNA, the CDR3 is TGTGCCAGCAGTGAGGCAGCGGGGGGCTACGAGCAGTACGTC. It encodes CASSEAAGGYEQYV.

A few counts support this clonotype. CDR3 amino acids: CASSRGPVTDTQYF. In DNA form, the CDR3 reads TGTGCCAGCAGCAGGGGTCCCGTCACAGATACGCAGTATTTT. J is TRBJ2-3 and V is TRBV7-9; TRBD1 is a possible D gene (5 bases). From germline, CDR1 is SEHNR and CDR2 FQNEAQ (reference sequence). The CDR3 length is 14 residues. V was clipped by 5 bases and J by 2 bases, with 11 bases between them.

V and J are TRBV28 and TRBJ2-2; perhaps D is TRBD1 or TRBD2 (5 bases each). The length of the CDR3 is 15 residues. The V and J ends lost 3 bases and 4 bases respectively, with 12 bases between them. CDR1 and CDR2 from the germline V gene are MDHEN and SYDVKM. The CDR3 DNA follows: TGTGCCAGCAGTTTCGGGGACCGATCCACCGGGGAGCTGTTTTTT. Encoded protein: CASSFGDRSTGELFF.